This TCR beta chain was recorded in a study of T cells after yellow fever vaccination. In its sample, this clonotype was seen many times. The trim removed 1 base at V and 2 bases at J, leaving 4 bases unmatched. CDR3 length: 15 residues. Germline-derived CDR1 and CDR2 are SGHTA and FQGNSA. A single record per CDR3 protein comes from TCRdb applying MiXCR to the 5' RACE reads. The sample carries some 250,000 distinct CDR3 sequences, less than 9% recorded once. This TCR was sampled from a man aged 30 to 45 who received the YFV17D yellow fever vaccine. The chain employs TRBV7-2 and TRBJ2-7; 8 positions match TRBD1. The sequences come from CD4+ T cells sorted from PBMCs, collected 15 days after the yellow fever booster vaccination. This CDR3 is CASSLVQGATYEQYF. The CDR3 coding sequence is TGTGCCAGCAGCTTAGTCCAGGGGGCGACCTACGAGCAGTACTTC.